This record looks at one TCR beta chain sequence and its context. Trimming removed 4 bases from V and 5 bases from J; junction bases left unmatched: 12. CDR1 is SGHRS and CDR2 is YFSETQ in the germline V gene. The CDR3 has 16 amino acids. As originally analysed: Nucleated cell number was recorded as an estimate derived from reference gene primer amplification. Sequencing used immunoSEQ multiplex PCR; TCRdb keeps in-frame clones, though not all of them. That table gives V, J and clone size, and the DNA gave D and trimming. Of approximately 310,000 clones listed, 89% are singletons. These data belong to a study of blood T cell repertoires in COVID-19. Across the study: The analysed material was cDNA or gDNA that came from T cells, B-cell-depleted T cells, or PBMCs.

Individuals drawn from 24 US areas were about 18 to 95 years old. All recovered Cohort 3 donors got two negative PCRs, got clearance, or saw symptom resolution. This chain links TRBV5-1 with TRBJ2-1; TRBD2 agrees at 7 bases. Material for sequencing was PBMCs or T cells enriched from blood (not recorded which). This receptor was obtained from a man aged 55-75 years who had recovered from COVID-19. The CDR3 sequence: CASSGVPGGQDNEQFF. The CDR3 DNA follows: TGCGCCAGCAGCGGGGTCCCGGGAGGCCAAGACAATGAGCAGTTCTTC.